The present entry profiles one TCR beta chain with its context. The antigen is undetermined. This CDR3 has 11 amino acids. V lost 3 bases to trimming and J lost 2 bases, with 1 base between them. In germline, CDR1 is PRHDT, CDR2 FYEKMQ (reference sequence). The libraries were made with immunoSEQ v3.0 at survey level. Method: immunoSEQ multiplex PCR; TCRdb's copy keeps in-frame clones and lacks some. This sample has 42,000 or so clones, with 86% found just once. These data are taken from a study of long-term antiretroviral therapy in people with HIV. Overall study results and limits: HIV repertoires had narrower CDR3 length ranges than controls. Clonotypes expanded prior to ART showed repertoire dominance at all sampled time points.

HIV-positive participants all received treatment in the United States. The material was unsorted PBMCs, obtained 1.2 years after starting antiretroviral therapy. The V and J genes are TRBV13 and TRBJ2-5; D gene ambiguous. The TCR comes from a woman in her forties or fifties with HIV. The CDR3 nucleotides are TGTGCCAGCAGCTTTCAAGAGACCCAGTACTTC. Translated, it gives CASSFQETQYF.